This T cell receptor beta chain was captured by sequencing in a study of spatial heterogeneity in lung cancer. About the research overall: Beta-chain sequences were consistently detected more often than alpha-chain sequences. Study conclusions and caveats: More often at tumor resection than at routine follow-up, ubiquitous expanded tumor TCRs were detected in the blood.

The time point here: sample taken at primary tumor resection. Extraction of whole RNA from tumor, nontumor lung or frozen PBMC preceded unsorted sequencing. Samples came from 60 to 75 TRACERx patients with untreated early-stage lung cancer. This clonotype was counted at least ten times. Antigen specificity is unknown. The library was designed around alpha chains, so this beta chain is a stray read whose abundance carries little weight. TCRdb used MiXCR to reprocess the 5' RACE reads, holding one entry per CDR3 protein. The sample has around 9,800 distinct CDR3 sequences; around 6.9% are singletons. This CDR3 spans 14 amino acids. The V gene end was trimmed by 10 bases and the J gene end by 3 bases; junction bases not matched to a gene: 6. Germline lookup yields CDR1 MNHEY and CDR2 SVGAGI.

The V call is TRBV6-5, the J call TRBJ2-3, with 11 nucleotides matching TRBD1. The sequencing here drew on PBMCs, taken at surgery. The clonotype comes from a male donor with early-stage non-small cell lung cancer. CDR3 protein: CANSGDRGTDTQYF. The CDR3, as DNA: TGTGCCAACTCTGGGGACAGGGGGACAGATACGCAGTATTTT.